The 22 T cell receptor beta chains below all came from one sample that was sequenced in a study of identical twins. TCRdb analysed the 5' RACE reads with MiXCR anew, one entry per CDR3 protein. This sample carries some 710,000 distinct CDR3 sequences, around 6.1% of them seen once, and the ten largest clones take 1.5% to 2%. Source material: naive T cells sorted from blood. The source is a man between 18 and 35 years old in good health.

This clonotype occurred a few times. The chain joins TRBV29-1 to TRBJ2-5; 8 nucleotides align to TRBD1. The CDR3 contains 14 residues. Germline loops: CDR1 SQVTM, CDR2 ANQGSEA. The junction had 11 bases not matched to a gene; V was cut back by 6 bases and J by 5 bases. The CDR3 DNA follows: TGCAGCGTCCCAGGACAGGGAAAGGTCGAGACCCAGTACTTC. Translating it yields CSVPGQGKVETQYF.

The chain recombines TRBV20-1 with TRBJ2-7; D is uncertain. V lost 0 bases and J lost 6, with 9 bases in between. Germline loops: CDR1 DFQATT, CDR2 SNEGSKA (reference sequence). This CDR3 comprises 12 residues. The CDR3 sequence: CSARDSLGEQYV. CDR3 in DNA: TGCAGTGCTAGAGATAGCCTGGGCGAGCAGTACGTC.

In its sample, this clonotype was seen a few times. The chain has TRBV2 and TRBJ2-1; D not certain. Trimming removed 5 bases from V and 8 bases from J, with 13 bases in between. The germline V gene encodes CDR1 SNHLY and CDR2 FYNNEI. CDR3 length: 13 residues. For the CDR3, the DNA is TGTGCCAGCAGTTCCTTGATTCTGGATGAGCAGTTCTTC. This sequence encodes CASSSLILDEQFF.

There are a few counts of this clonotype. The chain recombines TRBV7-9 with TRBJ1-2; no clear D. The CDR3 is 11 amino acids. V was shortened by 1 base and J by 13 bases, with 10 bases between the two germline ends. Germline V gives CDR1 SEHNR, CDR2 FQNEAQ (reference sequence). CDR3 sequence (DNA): TGTGCCAGCAGCTTAGATCTATGGAGCACCTTC. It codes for CASSLDLWSTF.

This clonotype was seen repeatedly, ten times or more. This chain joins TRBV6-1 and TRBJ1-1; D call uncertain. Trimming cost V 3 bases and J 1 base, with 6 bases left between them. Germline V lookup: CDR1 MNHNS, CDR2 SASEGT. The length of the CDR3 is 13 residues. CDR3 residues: CASSDVWNTEAFF. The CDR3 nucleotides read TGTGCCAGCAGTGACGTATGGAACACTGAAGCTTTCTTT.

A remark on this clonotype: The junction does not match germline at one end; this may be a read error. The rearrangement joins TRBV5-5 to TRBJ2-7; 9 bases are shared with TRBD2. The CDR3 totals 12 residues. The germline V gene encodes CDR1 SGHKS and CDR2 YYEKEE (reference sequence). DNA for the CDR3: TGTACCAGCAGCGGACTAGCGCTTGAGCAGTACTTC. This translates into CTSSGLALEQYF.

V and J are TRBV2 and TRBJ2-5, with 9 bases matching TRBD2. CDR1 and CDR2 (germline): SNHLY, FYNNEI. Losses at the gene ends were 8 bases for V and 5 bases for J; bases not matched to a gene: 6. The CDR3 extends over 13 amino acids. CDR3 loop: CASLAGKMETQYF. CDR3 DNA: TGTGCCAGCCTAGCGGGAAAGATGGAGACCCAGTACTTC. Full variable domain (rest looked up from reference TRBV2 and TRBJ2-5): EPEVTQTPSHQVTQMGQEVILRCVPISNHLYFYWYRQILGQKVEFLVSFYNNEISEKSEIFDDQFSVERPDGSNFTLKIRSTKLEDSAMYFCASLAGKMETQYFGPGTRLLVL.

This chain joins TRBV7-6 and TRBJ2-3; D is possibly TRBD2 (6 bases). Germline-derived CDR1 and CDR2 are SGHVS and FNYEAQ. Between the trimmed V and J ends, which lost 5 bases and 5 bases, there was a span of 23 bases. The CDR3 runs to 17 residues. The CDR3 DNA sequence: TGTGCCAGCAGCCCAGAAGCCCGGTCGGGCGGGAAAGATACGCAGTATTTT. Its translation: CASSPEARSGGKDTQYF. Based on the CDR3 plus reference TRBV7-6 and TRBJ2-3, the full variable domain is GAGVSQSPRYKVTKRGQDVALRCDPISGHVSLYWYRQALGQGPEFLTYFNYEAQQDKSGLPNDRFSAERPEGSISTLTIQRTEQRDSAMYRCASSPEARSGGKDTQYFGPGTRLTVL.

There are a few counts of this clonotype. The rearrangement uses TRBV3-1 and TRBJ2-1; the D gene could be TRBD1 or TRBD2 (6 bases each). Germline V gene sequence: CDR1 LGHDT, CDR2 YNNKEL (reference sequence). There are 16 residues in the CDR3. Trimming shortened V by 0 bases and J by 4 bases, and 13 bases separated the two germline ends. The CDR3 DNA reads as TGTGCCAGCAGCCAAGATAGGGGGGATTCTTACAATGAGCAGTTCTTC. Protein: CASSQDRGDSYNEQFF.

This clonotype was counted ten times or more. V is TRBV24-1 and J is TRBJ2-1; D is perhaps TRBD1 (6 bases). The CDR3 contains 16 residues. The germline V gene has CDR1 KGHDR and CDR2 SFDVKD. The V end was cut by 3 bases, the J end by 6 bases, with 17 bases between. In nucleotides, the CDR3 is TGTGCCACCAGTGATACACAGGGAAGTGGTTTCAATGAGCAGTTCTTC. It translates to CATSDTQGSGFNEQFF.

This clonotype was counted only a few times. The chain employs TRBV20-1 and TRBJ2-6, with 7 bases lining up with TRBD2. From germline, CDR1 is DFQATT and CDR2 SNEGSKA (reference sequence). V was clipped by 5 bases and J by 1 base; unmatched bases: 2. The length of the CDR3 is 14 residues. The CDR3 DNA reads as TGCAGTGCTTGGGGGGGTTCTGGGGCCAACGTCCTGACTTTC. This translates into CSAWGGSGANVLTF.

The CDR3 region has the DNA TGCAGTGCGGGACAGGGGTTAACTGAAGCTTTCTTT. Amino acids: CSAGQGLTEAFF. The rearrangement links TRBV20-1 to TRBJ1-1; the match to TRBD1 covers 10 bases. J was trimmed by 5 bases and V by 6 bases; bases with no gene match: 3. The CDR3 has 12 amino acids. Germline-derived CDR1 and CDR2 are DFQATT and SNEGSKA (reference sequence).

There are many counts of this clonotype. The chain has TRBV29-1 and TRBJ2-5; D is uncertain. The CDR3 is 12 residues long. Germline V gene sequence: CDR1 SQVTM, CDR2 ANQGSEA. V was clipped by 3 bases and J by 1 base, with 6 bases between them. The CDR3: CSVDISQETQYF. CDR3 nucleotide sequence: TGCAGCGTTGATATTTCCCAAGAGACCCAGTACTTC. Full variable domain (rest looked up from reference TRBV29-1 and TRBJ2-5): SAVISQKPSRDICQRGTSLTIQCQVDSQVTMMFWYRQQPGQSLTLIATANQGSEATYESGFVIDKFPISRPNLTFSTLTVSNMSPEDSSIYLCSVDISQETQYFGPGTRLLVL.

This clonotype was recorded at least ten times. As DNA, the CDR3 is TGCAGTGCTAGAGCCGGGACAACCTCCTACAATGAGCAGTTCTTC. As protein: CSARAGTTSYNEQFF. V gene TRBV20-1 combines with J gene TRBJ2-1; tentative D call: TRBD1 (6 bases). The germline V gene has CDR1 DFQATT and CDR2 SNEGSKA (reference sequence). V dropped 1 base and J dropped 0 bases, with 10 bases sitting between them. The CDR3 consists of 15 residues.

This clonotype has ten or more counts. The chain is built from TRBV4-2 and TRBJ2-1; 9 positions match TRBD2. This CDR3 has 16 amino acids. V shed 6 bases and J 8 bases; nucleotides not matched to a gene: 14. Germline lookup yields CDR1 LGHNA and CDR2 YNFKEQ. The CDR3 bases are TGTGCCAGCAGTCCCCGGGCGCGGGAGGGCCGGGATGAGCAGTTCTTC. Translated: CASSPRAREGRDEQFF.

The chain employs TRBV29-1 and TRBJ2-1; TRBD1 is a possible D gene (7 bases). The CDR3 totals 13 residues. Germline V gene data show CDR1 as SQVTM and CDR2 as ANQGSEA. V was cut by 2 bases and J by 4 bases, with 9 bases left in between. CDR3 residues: CSVEQGGYNEQFF. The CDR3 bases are TGCAGCGTTGAACAGGGGGGTTACAATGAGCAGTTCTTC.

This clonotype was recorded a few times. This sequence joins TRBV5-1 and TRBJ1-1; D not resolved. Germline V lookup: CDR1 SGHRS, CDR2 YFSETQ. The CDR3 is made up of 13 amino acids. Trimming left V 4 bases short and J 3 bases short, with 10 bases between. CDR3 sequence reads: CASSPNSYTEAFF. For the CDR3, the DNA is TGCGCCAGCAGCCCAAACAGTTACACTGAAGCTTTCTTT.

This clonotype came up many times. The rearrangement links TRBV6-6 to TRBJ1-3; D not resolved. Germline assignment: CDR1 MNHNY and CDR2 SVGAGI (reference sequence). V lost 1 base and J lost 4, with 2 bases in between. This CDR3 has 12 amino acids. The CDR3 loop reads CASSYWGNTIYF. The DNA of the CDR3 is TGTGCCAGCAGTTACTGGGGAAACACCATATATTTT.

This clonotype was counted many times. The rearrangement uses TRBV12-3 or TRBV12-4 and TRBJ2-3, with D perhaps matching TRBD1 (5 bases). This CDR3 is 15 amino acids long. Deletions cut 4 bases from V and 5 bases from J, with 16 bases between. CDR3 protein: CASSSLQGTLDTQYF. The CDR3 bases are TGTGCCAGCAGTTCCCTCCAGGGTACCCTAGATACGCAGTATTTT.

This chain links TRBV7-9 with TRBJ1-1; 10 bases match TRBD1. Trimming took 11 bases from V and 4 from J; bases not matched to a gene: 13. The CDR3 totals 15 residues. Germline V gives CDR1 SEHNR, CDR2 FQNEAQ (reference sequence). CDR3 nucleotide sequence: TGTGCCGGGGCGAGCCTAGGGACAGGGGTCACTGAAGCTTTCTTT. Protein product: CAGASLGTGVTEAFF. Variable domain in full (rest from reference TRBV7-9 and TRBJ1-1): DTGVSQNPRHKITKRGQNVTFRCDPISEHNRLYWYRQTLGQGPEFLTYFQNEAQLEKSRLLSDRFSAERPKGSFSTLEIQRTEQGDSAMYLCAGASLGTGVTEAFFGQGTRLTVV.

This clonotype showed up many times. The CDR3 coding sequence is TGCGCCAGCAGCTCGGACGGTCACTATGGCTACACCTTC. Translating gives CASSSDGHYGYTF. This sequence joins TRBV5-1 and TRBJ1-2; D unclear. The CDR3 runs to 13 residues. Germline V gene sequence: CDR1 SGHRS, CDR2 YFSETQ. V was cut by 3 bases and J by 3 bases, with 9 bases left in between.

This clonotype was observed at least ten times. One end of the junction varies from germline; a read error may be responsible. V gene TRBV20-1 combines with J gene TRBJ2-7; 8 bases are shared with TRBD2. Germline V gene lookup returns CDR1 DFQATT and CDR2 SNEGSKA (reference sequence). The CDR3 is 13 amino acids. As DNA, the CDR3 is TGCAGCGCTAGGGGGACTAGCTCCTACGAGCAGTACTTC. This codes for CSARGTSSYEQYF.